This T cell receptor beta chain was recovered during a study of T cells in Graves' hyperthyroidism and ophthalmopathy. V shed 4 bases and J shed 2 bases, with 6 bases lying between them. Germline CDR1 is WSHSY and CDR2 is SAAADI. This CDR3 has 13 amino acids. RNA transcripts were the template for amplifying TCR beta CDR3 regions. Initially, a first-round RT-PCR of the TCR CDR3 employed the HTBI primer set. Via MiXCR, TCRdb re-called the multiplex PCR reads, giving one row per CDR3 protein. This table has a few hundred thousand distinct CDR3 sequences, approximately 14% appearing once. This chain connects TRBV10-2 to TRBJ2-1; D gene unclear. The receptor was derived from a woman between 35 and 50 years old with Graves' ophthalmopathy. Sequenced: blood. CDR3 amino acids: CASSALPYNEQFF. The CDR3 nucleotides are TGCGCCAGCAGTGCCCTACCCTACAATGAGCAGTTCTTC.